Shown below are 6 T cell receptor beta chains from a single sample sequenced in a study of tissue T cells after allogeneic stem cell transplantation. Assay used: immunoSEQ multiplex PCR; TCRdb lists only in-frame clones, some missing. The sample contains roughly 42,000 clones, around nine tenths of which appear only once. The sample consisted of blood, taken before transplantation. Receptors originate from a woman aged 40-70 years who later had graft-versus-host disease after an allogeneic stem cell transplant.

V and J are TRBV27 and TRBJ2-5, with 8 positions matching TRBD2. This CDR3 region has 13 residues. Germline V lookup: CDR1 MNHEY, CDR2 SMNVEV (reference sequence). After removal of 5 bases from V and 5 bases from J, the junction contained 4 bases not matched to a gene. The CDR3 DNA is TGTGCCAGCAGTCCCGGGGGGGCGGAGACCCAGTACTTC. Its translation: CASSPGGAETQYF.

The genes are TRBV18 and TRBJ2-5; 7 bases align to TRBD1. V lost 3 bases to trimming and J lost 4 bases; unmatched junction nucleotides: 5. The CDR3 contains 14 residues. From germline, CDR1 is KGHSH and CDR2 LQKENI. CDR3: CASSPGQLGETQYF. The CDR3, as DNA: TGTGCCAGCTCACCGGGACAGTTGGGAGAGACCCAGTACTTC. Using reference TRBV18 and TRBJ2-5 for the parts outside the CDR3, the full variable domain is NAGVMQNPRHLVRRRGQEARLRCSPMKGHSHVYWYRQLPEEGLKFMVYLQKENIIDESGMPKERFSAEFPKEGPSILRIQQVVRGDSAAYFCASSPGQLGETQYFGPGTRLLVL.

J is TRBJ1-2 and V is TRBV7-9, with TRBD1 as a possible D gene (5 bases). Per germline, CDR1 SEHNR and CDR2 FQNEAQ (reference sequence). Between the trimmed V and J ends, which lost 5 bases and 2 bases, there was a span of 9 bases. CDR3 size: 13 residues. The CDR3 spells CASSQDSNYGYTF. The CDR3 bases are TGTGCCAGCAGCCAAGACAGCAACTATGGCTACACCTTC. Full variable domain (rest looked up from reference TRBV7-9 and TRBJ1-2): DTGVSQNPRHKITKRGQNVTFRCDPISEHNRLYWYRQTLGQGPEFLTYFQNEAQLEKSRLLSDRFSAERPKGSFSTLEIQRTEQGDSAMYLCASSQDSNYGYTFGSGTRLTVV.

The chain uses TRBV5-4 and TRBJ2-5; D gene ambiguous. This CDR3 has 13 amino acids. V was clipped by 4 bases and J by 3 bases, with 10 bases between them. The germline V gene has CDR1 SGHNT and CDR2 YYREEE (reference sequence). This CDR3 is CASSKTIKETQYF. The CDR3 coding sequence is TGTGCCAGCAGCAAGACCATCAAAGAGACCCAGTACTTC.

The V gene is TRBV18, the J gene TRBJ1-3; the match to TRBD1 covers 9 bases. V was pared by 2 bases and J by 4 bases, with 12 bases of the junction left unmatched. Per the germline V gene, CDR1 is KGHSH and CDR2 is LQKENI. CDR3 size: 18 residues. The DNA for the CDR3 is TGTGCCAGCTCACCAAAACAGGGGGCGTCGCTTTGGGGAAACACCATATATTTT. It is translated as CASSPKQGASLWGNTIYF.

The chain is built from TRBV15 and TRBJ1-1; 8 bases align to TRBD1. V lost 2 bases and J lost 1; bases outside the gene matches: 3. The CDR3 consists of 15 residues. CDR1 and CDR2 from the germline V gene are LNHNV and YYDKDF (reference sequence). The chain's CDR3 is CATSRSTGANTEAFF. In DNA form, the CDR3 reads TGTGCCACCAGCAGATCGACAGGGGCGAACACTGAAGCTTTCTTT. The full variable domain, rest sourced from reference TRBV15 and TRBJ1-1, is DAMVIQNPRYQVTQFGKPVTLSCSQTLNHNVMYWYQQKSSQAPKLLFHYYDKDFNNEADTPDNFQSRRPNTSFCFLDIRSPGLGDTAMYLCATSRSTGANTEAFFGQGTRLTVV.